Each of the 21 T cell receptor beta chains below was sequenced from the same sample in a study of blood T cell repertoires in COVID-19. TCRdb's table, derived via immunoSEQ multiplex PCR, lists solely in-frame clones and lacks some. This table has about 190,000 clones, about 89% appearing once. Sequencing was performed on peripheral blood. All receptors come from a man aged 40-55 years with acute or convalescent COVID-19.

V gene TRBV30 combines with J gene TRBJ2-7; tentative D call: TRBD2 (5 bases). The V and J ends lost 1 base and 4 bases respectively, with 14 bases between them. Looked up from germline, CDR1 is GTSNPN and CDR2 is SVGIG (reference sequence). This CDR3 region has 14 residues. This chain's CDR3 is CAWSAGLGGYEQYF. The CDR3 DNA follows: TGTGCCTGGAGTGCTGGATTGGGCGGGTACGAGCAGTACTTC.

The chain links TRBV12-3 or TRBV12-4 to TRBJ2-3; D is uncertain. The CDR3 length is 12 residues. V lost 3 bases to trimming and J lost 5 bases, with 6 bases between them. The CDR3 DNA follows: TGTGCCAGCAGTTTCTATATAGATACGCAGTATTTT. Protein sequence: CASSFYIDTQYF.

This rearrangement joins TRBV23-1 to TRBJ2-7, with D perhaps TRBD1 (6 bases). TRBV23-1 is identified as an open reading frame with a role that is uncertain. This CDR3 contains 16 residues. V was shortened by 4 bases and J by 2 bases, with 18 bases between the two germline ends. The CDR3 region has the DNA TGCGCCAGCAGTCCGCGTAGCAGGGGCCCAACCTACGAGCAGTACTTC. Translating gives CASSPRSRGPTYEQYF.

V usage is TRBV5-1 and J usage is TRBJ1-4; D is unresolved. This CDR3 contains 16 residues. Per germline, CDR1 SGHRS and CDR2 YFSETQ. V lost 0 bases to trimming and J lost 5 bases, with 14 bases between them. CDR3 nucleotide sequence: TGCGCCAGCAGCTTGGCCGGTGCAGTGAGGAATGAAAAACTGTTTTTT. This gives the protein CASSLAGAVRNEKLFF.

The CDR3 is CATSDPGKMRQPQHF. In nucleotides, the CDR3 is TGTGCCACCAGTGACCCAGGGAAGATGCGCCAGCCCCAGCATTTT. The V gene is TRBV24-1, the J gene TRBJ1-5, with a possible D match to TRBD1 (5 bases). CDR1 is KGHDR, CDR2 SFDVKD, per germline. The CDR3 has 15 residues. Trimming removed 4 bases from V and 7 bases from J, with 16 bases in between.

This clone was detected a few times. The chain joins TRBV2 to TRBJ1-1; D call uncertain. The germline gives CDR1 SNHLY, CDR2 FYNNEI. CDR3 length: 14 amino acids. V dropped 4 bases and J dropped 3 bases, with 12 bases sitting between them. DNA of the CDR3: TGTGCCAGCAGTGGTCAATGGAGGGACACTGAAGCTTTCTTT. Translation gives CASSGQWRDTEAFF. The full variable domain, with the rest looked up from reference TRBV2 and TRBJ1-1, is EPEVTQTPSHQVTQMGQEVILRCVPISNHLYFYWYRQILGQKVEFLVSFYNNEISEKSEIFDDQFSVERPDGSNFTLKIRSTKLEDSAMYFCASSGQWRDTEAFFGQGTRLTVV.

The chain's CDR3 is CAWVSGGARKSYNEQFF. For the CDR3, the DNA is TGTGCCTGGGTTAGCGGGGGGGCCAGGAAGTCCTACAATGAGCAGTTCTTC. The rearrangement links TRBV30 to TRBJ2-1; 11 bases line up with TRBD2. CDR1 GTSNPN and CDR2 SVGIG come from the germline V gene (reference sequence). V dropped 5 bases and J dropped 1; count of bases not matched to a gene: 10. The CDR3 loop spans 17 amino acids.

The V gene is TRBV6-4, the J gene TRBJ2-3; 8 bases fit TRBD2. CDR1 MRHNA and CDR2 SNTAGT come from the germline V gene. CDR3 length: 16 residues. The V segment lost 8 bases and the J segment 2 bases; nucleotides outside the gene matches: 12. The CDR3 protein is CASALYGGGPTDTQYF. The DNA for the CDR3 is TGTGCCAGCGCCCTCTACGGCGGGGGGCCCACAGATACGCAGTATTTT.

The chain links TRBV28 to TRBJ1-5; the match to TRBD1 covers 7 bases. The CDR3 is 17 amino acids. The germline gives CDR1 MDHEN, CDR2 SYDVKM. With 4 bases clipped from V and 4 bases from J, the junction kept 13 bases outside the gene matches. The CDR3 DNA follows: TGTGCCAGCAGTTCAAACCTCGCACAGGGGAGGAATCAGCCCCAGCATTTT. It encodes CASSSNLAQGRNQPQHF.

The sample holds one count of this clone. This CDR3 reads CASTRTGGNSPLHF. CDR3 nucleotide sequence: TGTGCCAGTACTCGGACAGGGGGCAATTCACCCCTCCACTTT. This chain links TRBV19 with TRBJ1-6; TRBD1 matches at 11 bases. The J segment lost 7 bases and the V segment lost 7 bases, leaving 3 bases of the junction unmatched. Germline assignment: CDR1 LNHDA and CDR2 SQIVND (reference sequence). This CDR3 has 14 amino acids.

The rearrangement links TRBV21-1 to TRBJ2-5; TRBD1, the table's D call, was not compared with the DNA. TRBV21-1 is assigned pseudogene status. CDR3 length equals 14 residues. This CDR3 is CASSRTGITETQYF. DNA for the CDR3: TGTGCCAGCAGCAGGACAGGGATCACGGAGACCCAGTACTTC.

The chain carries TRBV4-3 and TRBJ2-7, with D perhaps TRBD1 (6 bases). Trimming shortened V by 4 bases and J by 1 base, and 17 bases separated the two germline ends. Germline assignment: CDR1 LGHNA and CDR2 YSLEER. CDR3 size: 16 residues. The CDR3 region is CASSLELDSRSYEQYF. CDR3 DNA sequence: TGCGCCAGCAGCCTAGAGCTGGACAGTCGGTCCTACGAGCAGTACTTC.

The chain joins TRBV5-1 to TRBJ2-7; 10 nucleotides line up with TRBD2. J lost 6 bases, V lost 0 bases, and 9 bases had no gene match. CDR3 length equals 16 residues. The germline V gene encodes CDR1 SGHRS and CDR2 YFSETQ. As DNA, the CDR3 is TGCGCCAGCAGCTTGGTCCCAGCGGGGGGGCCGCGCGAGCAGTACTTC. Translating it yields CASSLVPAGGPREQYF.

This sequence joins TRBV6-5 and TRBJ1-1; no clear D. Germline lookup yields CDR1 MNHEY and CDR2 SVGAGI. The CDR3 covers 13 residues. The V and J ends lost 3 bases and 4 bases respectively, with 9 bases between them. The CDR3 DNA reads TGTGCCAGCAGTTATGGCCGGGGCACTGAAGCTTTCTTT. This sequence encodes CASSYGRGTEAFF.

This chain connects TRBV5-1 to TRBJ2-1; 14 bases map to TRBD2. This CDR3 is built from 15 residues. V trimming: 4 bases; J trimming: 6 bases; junction bases outside the gene matches: 3. Germline CDR1 is SGHRS and CDR2 is YFSETQ. The CDR3 protein is CASSPGTSGGNEQFF. CDR3 DNA sequence: TGCGCCAGCAGCCCCGGGACTAGCGGGGGCAATGAGCAGTTCTTC. Supplemented by reference TRBV5-1 and TRBJ2-1, the full variable domain reads KAGVTQTPRYLIKTRGQQVTLSCSPISGHRSVSWYQQTPGQGLQFLFEYFSETQRNKGNFPGRFSGRQFSNSRSEMNVSTLELGDSALYLCASSPGTSGGNEQFFGPGTRLTVL.

The V gene is TRBV21-1, the J gene TRBJ1-1; the DNA was not compared with TRBD1, the D call given in the table. TRBV21-1 is listed as a pseudogene. The CDR3 sequence is 14 residues long. CDR3 sequence reads: CASSKVETATEAFF. The CDR3 nucleotides read TGTGCCAGCAGCAAAGTGGAGACAGCCACTGAAGCTTTCTTT.

This clone was observed a single time. The gene calls are TRBV6-5 and TRBJ1-1; 7 positions agree with TRBD1. Germline CDR1 MNHEY, CDR2 SVGAGI. The CDR3 spans 13 residues. The ends lost 0 bases at V and 10 bases at J; junction bases unmatched: 5. Here the CDR3 reads CASSYSATGTAFF. DNA of the CDR3: TGTGCCAGCAGTTACTCTGCGACAGGGACAGCTTTCTTT.

This clone is a singleton in its sample. The gene calls are TRBV27 and TRBJ1-1, with no clear D. Trimming stripped 3 bases from V and 4 bases from J, with 9 bases between. Germline lookup yields CDR1 MNHEY and CDR2 SMNVEV (reference sequence). The CDR3 contains 13 residues. This CDR3 reads CASSLGVRTEAFF. CDR3 nucleotide sequence: TGTGCCAGCAGTTTGGGCGTGCGCACTGAAGCTTTCTTT.

The chain couples TRBV15 to TRBJ1-3; D uncertain. Germline V gene lookup returns CDR1 LNHNV and CDR2 YYDKDF (reference sequence). The CDR3 runs to 16 residues. V lost 0 bases and J lost 0, with 9 bases in between. CDR3 sequence: CATSREAVLSGNTIYF. The CDR3 bases are TGTGCCACCAGCAGAGAGGCTGTCCTCTCTGGAAACACCATATATTTT.

This chain joins TRBV5-4 and TRBJ2-1; 8 nucleotides agree with TRBD2. The CDR3 runs to 15 residues. CDR1 SGHNT and CDR2 YYREEE come from the germline V gene (reference sequence). Trimming removed 4 bases from V and 2 bases from J; junction bases left unmatched: 5. CDR3 amino acids: CASSIPGGAYNEQFF. CDR3 DNA: TGTGCCAGCAGCATTCCGGGGGGGGCCTACAATGAGCAGTTCTTC.

This rearrangement joins TRBV4-1 to TRBJ2-7, with 9 positions matching TRBD1. The length of the CDR3 is 14 residues. The germline V gene encodes CDR1 MGHRA and CDR2 YSYEKL. V gave up 1 base and J gave up 7 bases; unmatched junction bases: 5. The CDR3 here is CASSQAQGAGEQYF. CDR3 coding DNA: TGCGCCAGCAGCCAAGCACAGGGGGCCGGGGAGCAGTACTTC.